The next 3 T cell receptor beta chains were all read from a single sample in a study of CD8+CD57+ T cells in acquired aplastic anemia. Researchers used genomic DNA as the template to profile TCR beta VDJ and CDR3. Using its own MiXCR run on the reads, TCRdb lists one record per CDR3 protein. This table has 170,000 or so distinct CDR3 sequences, about 48% appearing once. Sequenced patients had shown CD8+CD57+ cell expansion by flow cytometry. The sequencing input was sorted CD4+, CD8+, or CD8+CD57+ T cells (not recorded which) from PBMCs. These TCRs come from a human donor with aplastic anemia.

This clonotype came up many times. The chain uses TRBV5-6 and TRBJ1-2, with TRBD1 matching over 8 bases. The CDR3 runs to 14 residues. V was clipped by 4 bases and J by 5 bases; unmatched bases: 7. Germline V gene lookup returns CDR1 SGHDT and CDR2 YYEEEE. The CDR3: CASSGGTGPYGYTF. CDR3 coding DNA: TGTGCCAGCAGCGGAGGGACAGGCCCTTATGGCTACACCTTC. Full variable domain (remainder filled in from reference TRBV5-6 and TRBJ1-2): DAGVTQSPTHLIKTRGQQVTLRCSPKSGHDTVSWYQQALGQGPQFIFQYYEEEERQRGNFPDRFSGHQFPNYSSELNVNALLLGDSALYLCASSGGTGPYGYTFGSGTRLTVV.

The table lists this clonotype with a few counts. The CDR3 loop is CSAPDSTSTDTQYF. CDR3 coding DNA: TGCAGTGCCCCAGACAGTACATCCACAGATACGCAGTATTTT. The V gene is TRBV20-1, the J gene TRBJ2-3, with D possibly TRBD1 on 5 matching bases. CDR1 DFQATT and CDR2 SNEGSKA come from the germline V gene (reference sequence). Trimming took off 6 bases at V and 2 bases at J, with 15 bases between the two ends. This CDR3 is built from 14 residues.

A remark on this clonotype: One base away lies a much larger clone, so this may be a sequencing read error. A read error is likely, as this CDR3 ends without the conserved phenylalanine or tryptophan. CDR3: CASSVSGTSVFYEQYL. Here the CDR3 DNA reads TGTGCCAGCAGCGTGTCCGGGACTAGCGTTTTCTACGAGCAGTACCTC. The V and J genes are TRBV9 and TRBJ2-7; 10 bases match TRBD2. CDR1 SGDLS and CDR2 YYNGEE come from the germline V gene. V gave up 2 bases and J gave up 3 bases; unmatched junction bases: 8. The CDR3 loop spans 16 amino acids.